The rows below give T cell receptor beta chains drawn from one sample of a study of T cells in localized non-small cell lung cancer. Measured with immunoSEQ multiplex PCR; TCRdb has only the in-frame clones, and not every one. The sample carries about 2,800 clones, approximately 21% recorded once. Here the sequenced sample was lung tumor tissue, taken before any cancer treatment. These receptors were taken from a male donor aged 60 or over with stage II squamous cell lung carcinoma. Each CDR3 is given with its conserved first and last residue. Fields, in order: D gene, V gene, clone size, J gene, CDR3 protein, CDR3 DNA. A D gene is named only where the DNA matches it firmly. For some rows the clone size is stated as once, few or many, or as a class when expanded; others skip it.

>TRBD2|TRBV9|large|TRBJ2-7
CASSVGASGDYEQYF
TGTGCCAGCAGCGTAGGGGCTAGCGGAGACTACGAGCAGTACTTC
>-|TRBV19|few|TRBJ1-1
CASGLQENTEAFF
TGTGCCAGTGGGCTCCAGGAGAACACTGAAGCTTTCTTT
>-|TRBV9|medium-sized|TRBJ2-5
CASSPTVGVWETQYF
TGTGCCAGCAGCCCCACCGTAGGAGTTTGGGAGACCCAGTACTTC
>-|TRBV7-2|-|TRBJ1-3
CASSSNPGNTIYF
TGTGCCAGCAGCTCTAACCCTGGAAACACCATATATTTT
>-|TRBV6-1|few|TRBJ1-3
CASSEEGDAGNTIYF
TGTGCCAGCAGTGAAGAGGGGGATGCTGGAAACACCATATATTTT
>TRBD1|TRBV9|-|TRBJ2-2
CASTKDRGGSGELFF
TGTGCCAGCACGAAAGACAGGGGAGGTAGCGGGGAGCTGTTTTTT
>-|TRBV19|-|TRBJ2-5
CASSINSQETQYF
TGTGCCAGTAGTATCAACAGCCAAGAGACCCAGTACTTC
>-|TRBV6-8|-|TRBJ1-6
CASSTMAEANSPLHF
TGTGCCAGCAGTACCATGGCGGAGGCAAATTCACCCCTCCACTTT
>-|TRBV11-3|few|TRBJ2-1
CASSLGASLRDEQFF
TGTGCCAGCAGCTTGGGTGCTAGCCTCCGGGATGAGCAGTTCTTC
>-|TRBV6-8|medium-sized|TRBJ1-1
CASSELREGTEAFF
TGTGCCAGCAGTGAGTTAAGGGAGGGCACTGAAGCTTTCTTT
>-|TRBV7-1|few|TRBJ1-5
CASSQDSNQPQHF
TGTGCCAGCAGCCAAGATAGCAATCAGCCCCAGCATTTT
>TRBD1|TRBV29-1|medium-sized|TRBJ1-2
CSTAGTGGVEGYTF
TGCAGCACTGCCGGGACAGGGGGTGTAGAAGGCTACACCTTC
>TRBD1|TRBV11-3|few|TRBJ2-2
CASSSRQGAGELFF
TGTGCCAGCAGCTCCCGACAGGGGGCCGGGGAGCTGTTTTTT
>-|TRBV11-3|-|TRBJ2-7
CASSFRGGSGYEQYF
TGTGCCAGCAGCTTTAGGGGGGGATCGGGCTACGAGCAGTACTTC
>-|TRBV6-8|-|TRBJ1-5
CASERVSNQPQHF
TGTGCCAGCGAGAGAGTTAGCAATCAGCCCCAGCATTTT
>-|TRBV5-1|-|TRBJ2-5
CASSLLPDQETQYF
TGCGCCAGCAGCTTGCTCCCGGACCAAGAGACCCAGTACTTC
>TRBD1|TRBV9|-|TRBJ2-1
CASSVAGTDYNEQFF
TGTGCCAGCAGCGTAGCCGGGACAGACTACAATGAGCAGTTCTTC
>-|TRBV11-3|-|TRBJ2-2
CASSLQLSSTGELFF
TGTGCCAGCAGCCTACAGCTCTCATCCACCGGGGAGCTGTTTTTT
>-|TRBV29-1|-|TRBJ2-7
CSVEETRESYEQYF
TGCAGCGTTGAAGAGACACGGGAATCCTACGAGCAGTACTTC
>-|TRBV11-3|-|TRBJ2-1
CASSLGSSSLRNEQFF
TGTGCCAGCAGCTTGGGTTCGAGCAGCCTTAGGAATGAGCAGTTCTTC
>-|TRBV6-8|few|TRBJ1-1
CASSRRGDTEAFF
TGTGCCAGCAGTCGTCGGGGGGACACTGAAGCTTTCTTT
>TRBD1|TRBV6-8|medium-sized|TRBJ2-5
CASTRWLPGQRLETQYF
TGTGCCAGCACCCGGTGGTTACCGGGACAGAGGTTAGAGACCCAGTACTTC
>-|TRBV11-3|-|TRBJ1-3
CASSLVFGRGTGNTIYF
TGTGCCAGCAGCTTAGTATTCGGTAGGGGGACTGGAAACACCATATATTTT
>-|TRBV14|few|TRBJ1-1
CASSQDRWMVTEAFF
TGTGCCAGCAGCCAAGATCGGTGGATGGTCACTGAAGCTTTCTTT
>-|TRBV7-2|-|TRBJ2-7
CASSSGRGYEQYF
TGTGCCAGCAGCTCGGGCAGGGGCTACGAGCAGTACTTC
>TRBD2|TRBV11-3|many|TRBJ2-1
CASSPAGGPADEQFF
TGTGCCAGCAGCCCAGCGGGAGGGCCTGCCGATGAGCAGTTCTTC
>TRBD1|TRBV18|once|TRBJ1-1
CASSPNLRDRGRFGSTAFF
TGTGCCAGCTCACCTAATCTACGGGACAGGGGGCGCTTCGGATCCACAGCTTTCTTT
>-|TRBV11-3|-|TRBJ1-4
CASSLGTAATNEKLFF
TGTGCCAGCAGCCTTGGGACCGCTGCAACTAATGAAAAACTGTTTTTT
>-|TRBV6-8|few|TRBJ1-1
CASSYSWATGEAFF
TGTGCCAGCAGTTACTCGTGGGCGACAGGTGAAGCTTTCTTT
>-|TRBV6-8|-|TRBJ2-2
CASRPGDTITRGLFF
TGTGCCAGCAGGCCCGGGGACACCATTACCAGGGGGCTGTTTTTT
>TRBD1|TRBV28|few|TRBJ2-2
CASLRPGGGTGELFF
TGTGCCAGCCTCAGGCCAGGGGGCGGCACCGGGGAGCTGTTTTTT
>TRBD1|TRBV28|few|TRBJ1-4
CASSSRGRYNEKLFF
TGTGCCAGCAGTTCAAGGGGGCGGTATAATGAAAAACTGTTTTTT
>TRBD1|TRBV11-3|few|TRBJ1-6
CASSLGQGVGSPLHF
TGTGCCAGCAGCTTGGGCCAGGGGGTGGGTTCACCCCTCCACTTT
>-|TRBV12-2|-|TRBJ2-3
CATFSGTSATDTQYF
TGTGCCACATTCTCGGGGACTAGCGCCACAGATACGCAGTATTTT
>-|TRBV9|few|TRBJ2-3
CASSVGDGGLGTAGQYF
TGTGCCAGCAGCGTAGGGGATGGGGGACTCGGAACCGCGGGGCAGTATTTT
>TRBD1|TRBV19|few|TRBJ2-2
CASSWTGDGELFF
TGTGCCAGTAGTTGGACAGGGGACGGGGAGCTGTTTTTT
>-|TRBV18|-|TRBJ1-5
CASSPDRYQPQHF
TGTGCCAGCTCGCCCGACAGATATCAGCCCCAGCATTTT
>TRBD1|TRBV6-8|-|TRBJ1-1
CASSYTQGGAEAFF
TGTGCCAGCAGCTACACCCAGGGGGGGGCTGAAGCTTTCTTT
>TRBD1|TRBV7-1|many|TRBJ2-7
CASSLSGQYEQYF
TGTGCCAGCAGCTTATCGGGACAGTACGAGCAGTACTTC
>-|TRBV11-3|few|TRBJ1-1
CASSFSLSDMNTEAFF
TGTGCCAGCAGCTTTTCTCTCAGTGATATGAACACTGAAGCTTTCTTT
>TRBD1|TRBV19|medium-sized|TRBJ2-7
CASSMTGGIYEQYF
TGTGCCAGTAGTATGACAGGGGGCATCTACGAGCAGTACTTC
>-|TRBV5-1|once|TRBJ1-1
CATTRGDQNTEAFF
TGCGCCACCACTCGGGGGGACCAGAACACTGAAGCTTTCTTT
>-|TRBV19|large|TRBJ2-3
CASSIETGEGDTQYF
TGTGCCAGTAGTATAGAGACAGGGGAGGGAGATACGCAGTATTTT
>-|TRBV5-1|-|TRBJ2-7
CASSLSPTSSYEQYF
TGCGCCAGCAGCTTATCCCCTACGAGCTCCTACGAGCAGTACTTC
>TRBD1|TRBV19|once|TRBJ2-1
CASSIAGTGAYNEQFF
TGTGCCAGTAGTATAGCAGGCACAGGGGCCTACAATGAGCAGTTCTTC
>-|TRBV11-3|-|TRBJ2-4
CASSLFMSADKNIQYF
TGTGCCAGCAGCTTATTTATGTCAGCGGACAAAAACATTCAGTACTTC
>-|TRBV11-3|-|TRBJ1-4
CASSPQTGTESEKLFF
TGTGCCAGCAGCCCCCAGACAGGCACTGAGAGTGAAAAACTGTTTTTT
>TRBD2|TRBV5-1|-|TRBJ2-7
CASVGTSGSREQYF
TGCGCCTCCGTCGGGACTAGCGGGAGTCGCGAGCAGTACTTC
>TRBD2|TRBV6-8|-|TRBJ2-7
CASVEGGTRGEQYF
TGTGCCAGTGTGGAGGGGGGGACTAGGGGCGAGCAGTACTTC
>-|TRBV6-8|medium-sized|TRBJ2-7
CASRRPGLQGSEQYF
TGTGCCAGCAGACGCCCGGGCTTACAGGGATCCGAGCAGTACTTC
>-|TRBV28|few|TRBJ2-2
CASFLGQTNTGELFF
TGTGCCAGCTTCTTAGGACAGACGAACACCGGGGAGCTGTTTTTT
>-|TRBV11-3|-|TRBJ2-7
CASSLEYRDHEQYF
TGTGCCAGCAGCCTTGAGTACAGGGATCACGAGCAGTACTTC
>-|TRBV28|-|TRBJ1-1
CASSQTTTGNTEAFF
TGTGCCAGCAGTCAGACAACAACAGGGAACACTGAAGCTTTCTTT
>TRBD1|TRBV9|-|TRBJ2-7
CASRGDRPYNPYEQYF
TGTGCCAGCAGGGGGGACAGGCCCTACAACCCCTACGAGCAGTACTTC
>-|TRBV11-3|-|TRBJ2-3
CASSPTTRGTDTQYF
TGTGCCAGCAGCCCTACTACTCGGGGTACAGATACGCAGTATTTT
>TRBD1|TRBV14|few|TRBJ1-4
CASSPSTGSFGKLFF
TGTGCCAGCAGCCCGTCGACAGGGTCTTTCGGAAAACTGTTTTTT
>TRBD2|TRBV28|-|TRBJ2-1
CASSLPGGAFNEQFF
TGTGCCAGCAGTTTACCCGGGGGGGCTTTCAATGAGCAGTTCTTC
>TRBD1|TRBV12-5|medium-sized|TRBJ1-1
CASTRTGAGGAFF
TGTGCCAGCACTCGGACAGGGGCAGGAGGAGCTTTCTTT
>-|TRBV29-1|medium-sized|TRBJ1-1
CSVEVGRGLMNTEAFF
TGCAGCGTTGAAGTTGGGCGGGGGCTGATGAACACTGAAGCTTTCTTT
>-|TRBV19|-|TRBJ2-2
CASIDGGGPRELFF
TGTGCCAGTATTGACGGAGGGGGTCCTCGGGAGCTGTTTTTT